This TCR beta chain was profiled in a study of blood T cell repertoires in COVID-19. Study context: The United States, Italy and Spain supplied acute and convalescent COVID-19 samples. T cells, B-cell-depleted T cells, or PBMCs supplied cDNA or gDNA.

Authors' analysis steps: Researchers report that nucleated cell counts were estimated from reference gene primer amplification. Profiled with immunoSEQ multiplex PCR; TCRdb holds only in-frame clones, not every one. The DNA gave D and trimming, while V, J and clone size come from that table. This sample yields about 180,000 clones, of which more than 85% are seen a single time; roughly 2.9% belongs to the top ten. CDR1 and CDR2 (germline): SGHKS, YYEKEE (reference sequence). This CDR3 comprises 11 residues. The germline V and J ends were trimmed by 5 bases and 2 bases, with 4 bases remaining between them.

The gene calls are TRBV5-5 and TRBJ1-1; D is unresolved. The sequence was obtained from a woman in her thirties with active or convalescent COVID-19. The sequenced sample consisted of peripheral blood. As DNA, the CDR3 is TGTGCCAGCAGTCTCAACACTGAAGCTTTCTTT. This encodes CASSLNTEAFF.